A selection of T cell receptor beta chains follows, all from one sample in a study of monozygotic twins with inflammatory bowel disease. For each CDR3 protein, TCRdb gives one entry from its re-call of the 5' RACE reads, without DNA. The sample table sets out fewer than 200,000 distinct CDR3 sequences. Sample: blood. Source of these receptors: a human donor with ulcerative colitis or Crohn's disease, or a healthy co-twin of an affected twin (not recorded which). The CDR3 runs from the conserved cysteine through the conserved F or W.

CDR3 protein,J gene,V gene
CASSPLEYSYEQYF,TRBJ2-7,TRBV5-1
CARSWDRGMSNEKLFF,TRBJ1-4,TRBV7-9
CASRTPGQRSYEQYF,TRBJ2-7,TRBV5-1
CAISQDRSSYNEQFF,TRBJ2-1,TRBV10-3
CASTLPRGTEAFF,TRBJ1-1,TRBV6-1
CASSPGQGLAGVRGTDTQYF,TRBJ2-3,TRBV11-1
CASTKTAYQPQHF,TRBJ1-5,TRBV19
CSVEESSGANVLTF,TRBJ2-6,TRBV29-1
CASRYRAGTEAFF,TRBJ1-1,TRBV10-2
CASSPGTGQETQYF,TRBJ2-5,TRBV7-3
CATSLFSSYEQYF,TRBJ2-7,TRBV15
CASSFTGLEQGAKIFGNTIYF,TRBJ1-3,TRBV7-3
CASSAVRLRDRLDTQYF,TRBJ2-3,TRBV7-8
CASSLVGRSSGNTIYF,TRBJ1-3,TRBV5-1